A single sample gave rise to the 24 T cell receptor beta chains below, sequenced in a study of T cell responses to AZD1222 COVID-19 vaccine. TCRdb's copy holds only in-frame clones and misses some; the assay was immunoSEQ multiplex PCR. The data contain 75,000 to 90,000 clones, around 85% of them singletons. This specimen was peripheral blood, taken 28 days after the second AZD1222 dose. Receptor source: an adult who received the AZD1222 COVID-19 vaccine.

The rearrangement joins TRBV4-3 to TRBJ1-2; 9 bases are shared with TRBD1. V shed 3 bases, J shed 8 bases, and the junction held 10 bases outside the gene matches. CDR1 LGHNA and CDR2 YSLEER come from the germline V gene. The CDR3 sequence is 15 residues long. The CDR3 DNA is TGCGCCAGCAGCCAGGCGACAGGGGGAGGAGGCGGCTACACCTTC. Translation: CASSQATGGGGGYTF.

The V gene is TRBV30, the J gene TRBJ1-2, with TRBD1 matching over 8 bases. Germline assignment: CDR1 GTSNPN and CDR2 SVGIG (reference sequence). The V segment lost 0 bases and the J segment 8 bases; nucleotides outside the gene matches: 5. CDR3 length: 13 residues. CDR3 protein: CAWSVPDRAGYTF. The CDR3 DNA sequence: TGTGCCTGGAGTGTTCCGGACAGGGCCGGCTACACCTTC.

The sample holds a few counts of this clone. J is TRBJ1-6 and V is TRBV10-3; TRBD1 agrees at 7 bases. Germline V gene data show CDR1 as ENHRY and CDR2 as SYGVKD. The J segment lost 4 bases and the V segment lost 2 bases, leaving 8 bases of the junction unmatched. The CDR3 is made up of 17 amino acids. This CDR3 reads CAISENVETGYNSPLHF. Here the CDR3 DNA reads TGTGCCATCAGTGAGAACGTCGAGACAGGGTATAATTCACCCCTCCACTTT.

The chain has TRBV20-1 and TRBJ1-4; D call uncertain. Germline loops: CDR1 DFQATT, CDR2 SNEGSKA (reference sequence). The CDR3 length is 11 residues. The V and J ends lost 5 bases and 4 bases respectively, with 5 bases between them. Written as DNA, the CDR3 is TGCAGTGCTTATAGTAATGAAAAACTGTTTTTT. Translation gives CSAYSNEKLFF.

CDR3 sequence (DNA): TGTGCCTGGAGTGTAAATGGGGATCAGCCCCAGCATTTT. It translates to CAWSVNGDQPQHF. The J gene is TRBJ1-5, the V gene TRBV30; D ambiguous. Trimming removed 0 bases at V and 5 bases at J, with 8 bases between. CDR1 GTSNPN and CDR2 SVGIG come from the germline V gene (reference sequence). The CDR3 is 13 amino acids.

This clone was seen just once. The chain links TRBV15 to TRBJ1-2; D uncertain. Germline-derived CDR1 and CDR2 are LNHNV and YYDKDF (reference sequence). Trimming removed 5 bases from V and 7 bases from J, with 17 bases in between. CDR3 length: 14 residues. The CDR3 here is CATSARLENRGYTF. CDR3 DNA: TGTGCCACCAGCGCCCGGCTCGAGAATCGTGGCTACACCTTC.

For this clone: This CDR3 is also generated by other DNA sequences in the sample. The chain combines TRBV5-1 with TRBJ2-7; D is possibly TRBD1 (7 bases). Germline CDR1 is SGHRS and CDR2 is YFSETQ. CDR3 size: 14 residues. With 3 bases removed from V and 2 bases from J, the gap between germline ends came to 12 bases. As DNA, the CDR3 is TGCGCCAGCAGCTGGGGGGACAGTACCTACGAGCAGTACTTC. Translation gives CASSWGDSTYEQYF.

V is TRBV7-9 and J is TRBJ1-5, with 10 bases identical to TRBD1. CDR1 is SEHNR, CDR2 FQNEAQ, per germline (reference sequence). With V trimmed by 3 bases and J by 6 bases, 5 bases remained unmatched. CDR3 length equals 15 residues. This CDR3 is CASSFGQGETQPQHF. The CDR3 region has the DNA TGTGCCAGCAGCTTTGGACAGGGGGAGACTCAGCCCCAGCATTTT.

This clone was counted between two and nine times. The V call is TRBV29-1, the J call TRBJ2-2, with 12 bases lining up with TRBD1. V was clipped by 3 bases and J by 6 bases; unmatched bases: 2. The CDR3 consists of 14 residues. CDR1 is SQVTM and CDR2 is ANQGSEA in the germline V gene. The CDR3 bases are TGCAGCGTTGAGGGACAGGGGGCGCCCGGGGAGCTGTTTTTT. It specifies CSVEGQGAPGELFF.

The rearrangement links TRBV2 to TRBJ2-1; D remains ambiguous. Germline values: CDR1 SNHLY, CDR2 FYNNEI. The CDR3 sequence is 11 residues long. The germline V and J ends were trimmed by 7 bases and 9 bases, with 10 bases remaining between them. The CDR3 region has the DNA TGTGCCAGCACCGAGACCGGTGAGCAGTTCTTC. It encodes CASTETGEQFF. Variable domain in full (rest from reference TRBV2 and TRBJ2-1): EPEVTQTPSHQVTQMGQEVILRCVPISNHLYFYWYRQILGQKVEFLVSFYNNEISEKSEIFDDQFSVERPDGSNFTLKIRSTKLEDSAMYFCASTETGEQFFGPGTRLTVL.

The rearrangement uses TRBV7-3 and TRBJ2-5; D unclear. Germline V gene sequence: CDR1 SGHTA, CDR2 FQGTGA. The CDR3 length is 14 residues. V lost 1 base to trimming and J lost 3 bases, with 9 bases between them. The CDR3 DNA is TGTGCCAGCAGCTTAAGTATTCTTGAAGAGACCCAGTACTTC. Translating it yields CASSLSILEETQYF.

This clone occurred a few times. The chain carries TRBV28 and TRBJ1-4, with TRBD1 identical over 7 bases. The junction had 6 bases not matched to a gene; V was cut back by 7 bases and J by 4 bases. CDR1 is MDHEN, CDR2 SYDVKM, per germline. The CDR3 runs 14 residues. In nucleotides, the CDR3 is TGTGCCAGCAAGCTCACAGGGGATAATGAAAAACTGTTTTTT. This translates into CASKLTGDNEKLFF. Complete variable domain (other parts from reference TRBV28 and TRBJ1-4): DVKVTQSSRYLVKRTGEKVFLECVQDMDHENMFWYRQDPGLGLRLIYFSYDVKMKEKGDIPEGYSVSREKKERFSLILESASTNQTSMYLCASKLTGDNEKLFFGSGTQLSVL.

The V gene is TRBV5-6, the J gene TRBJ1-2, with unresolved D. This CDR3 contains 14 residues. V lost 2 bases to trimming and J lost 4 bases, with 12 bases between them. Germline V gene sequence: CDR1 SGHDT, CDR2 YYEEEE. CDR3 residues: CASSFSPETYGYTF. DNA of the CDR3: TGTGCCAGCAGCTTCTCCCCAGAGACCTATGGCTACACCTTC.

The V and J genes are TRBV2 and TRBJ2-3; 7 nucleotides agree with TRBD1. CDR3 length: 12 residues. After removal of 6 bases from V and 6 bases from J, the junction contained 3 bases not matched to a gene. Germline CDR1 SNHLY, CDR2 FYNNEI. The CDR3 sequence is CASRKQGDTQYF. The CDR3 nucleotides are TGTGCCAGCAGGAAACAGGGGGATACGCAGTATTTT.

The V and J genes are TRBV5-1 and TRBJ2-5, with D perhaps matching TRBD2 (5 bases). V shed 0 bases and J shed 1 base, with 7 bases lying between them. Germline loops: CDR1 SGHRS, CDR2 YFSETQ. The CDR3 has 14 amino acids. In nucleotides, the CDR3 is TGCGCCAGCAGCTTGGCGGGATTCCAAGAGACCCAGTACTTC. Translating it yields CASSLAGFQETQYF.

This chain uses TRBV9 with TRBJ2-3; 7 bases line up with TRBD1. The CDR3 is 15 amino acids. CDR1 SGDLS and CDR2 YYNGEE come from the germline V gene. V lost 4 bases, J lost 2 bases, and 7 bases stayed unmatched. The CDR3 sequence is CASSPTGAPTDTQYF. CDR3 nucleotide sequence: TGTGCCAGCAGCCCAACAGGGGCTCCCACAGATACGCAGTATTTT.

CDR3 sequence: CASSGGSGNTIYF. CDR3 nucleotide sequence: TGTGCCAGTAGTGGAGGCTCTGGAAACACCATATATTTT. The chain links TRBV19 to TRBJ1-3; the D is unclear. V shed 5 bases and J shed 0 bases, with 5 bases lying between them. CDR3 length: 13 residues. CDR1 and CDR2 (germline): LNHDA, SQIVND (reference sequence). The entire variable domain, with the rest obtained from reference TRBV19 and TRBJ1-3, is as follows: DGGITQSPKYLFRKEGQNVTLSCEQNLNHDAMYWYRQDPGQGLRLIYYSQIVNDFQKGDIAEGYSVSREKKESFPLTVTSAQKNPTAFYLCASSGGSGNTIYFGEGSWLTVV.

The chain couples TRBV28 to TRBJ1-5; possibly TRBD1 for D (5 bases). The CDR3 has 12 amino acids. Trimming pared 7 bases from V and 6 bases from J, leaving 10 bases between. Germline assignment: CDR1 MDHEN and CDR2 SYDVKM. CDR3 sequence (DNA): TGTGCCAGCACCAAGGGGTTTCAGCCCCAGCATTTT. This encodes CASTKGFQPQHF. The full variable domain, completed using reference TRBV28 and TRBJ1-5, is DVKVTQSSRYLVKRTGEKVFLECVQDMDHENMFWYRQDPGLGLRLIYFSYDVKMKEKGDIPEGYSVSREKKERFSLILESASTNQTSMYLCASTKGFQPQHFGDGTRLSIL.

This chain joins TRBV10-3 and TRBJ1-5, with 9 bases identical to TRBD1. V trimming: 10 bases; J trimming: 4 bases; junction bases outside the gene matches: 2. This CDR3 spans 12 amino acids. Germline CDR1 ENHRY, CDR2 SYGVKD. The CDR3 sequence is CATGQGNQPQHF. For the CDR3, the DNA is TGTGCCACCGGACAGGGGAATCAGCCCCAGCATTTT.

The chain links TRBV4-1 to TRBJ1-3; D is unclear. The CDR3 has 13 residues. Between the trimmed V and J ends, which lost 4 bases and 4 bases, there was a span of 8 bases. CDR1 is MGHRA and CDR2 is YSYEKL in the germline V gene. CDR3 protein: CASSPRVGNTIYF. As DNA, the CDR3 is TGCGCCAGCAGCCCTAGAGTGGGAAACACCATATATTTT.

In this sample, this clone turned up once. The chain is built from TRBV9 and TRBJ2-5, with D tentatively TRBD2 (6 bases). The CDR3 is made up of 14 amino acids. CDR1 SGDLS and CDR2 YYNGEE come from the germline V gene. Trimming removed 4 bases at V and 3 bases at J, with 13 bases between. CDR3 DNA sequence: TGTGCCAGCAGCCCGGGGACTTGGGAAGAGACCCAGTACTTC. Residues: CASSPGTWEETQYF.

In this sample, this clone turned up a few times. The chain is built from TRBV7-2 and TRBJ1-2, with D maybe TRBD1 (5 bases). Trimming stripped 3 bases from V and 7 bases from J, with 12 bases between. The CDR3 sequence is 13 residues long. Germline CDR1 SGHTA, CDR2 FQGNSA. The CDR3 coding sequence is TGTGCCAGCAGCTTGGGCGGGACCTCTGGCTACACCTTC. Its protein product is CASSLGGTSGYTF.

Turning to this clone: The sample carries other DNA sequences with the same CDR3. This chain links TRBV18 with TRBJ1-5; D gene unclear. The CDR3 consists of 13 residues. Germline loops: CDR1 KGHSH, CDR2 LQKENI. Trimming pared 4 bases from V and 7 bases from J, leaving 11 bases between. The CDR3 coding sequence is TGTGCCAGCTCACGTGGGTTGGAACAGCCCCAGCATTTT. It specifies CASSRGLEQPQHF.

This chain joins TRBV19 and TRBJ1-5; D call uncertain. Germline lookup yields CDR1 LNHDA and CDR2 SQIVND (reference sequence). Trimming stripped 3 bases from V and 1 base from J, with 10 bases between. The CDR3 runs to 15 residues. The CDR3 nucleotides are TGTGCCAGTAGTATTTCTAGCGGGAGCAATCAGCCCCAGCATTTT. It specifies CASSISSGSNQPQHF.